These 5 T cell receptor beta chains were sequenced from one sample in a study of tumor-infiltrating lymphocytes in primary liver carcinoma. Synthesis of TCR beta cDNA was carried out from about 500 ng total RNA with a constant-region primer. Slightly modified ARM-PCR, run as three nested multiplex PCR rounds, produced the TCR beta libraries. It was with TRBV1-TRBV30 forward primers and a C-beta reverse primer that the first two PCR rounds were run, at 10 to 11 cycles each. TCRdb reprocessed the multiplex PCR reads with MiXCR, giving one entry per CDR3 protein. The sample holds 20,000 or so distinct CDR3 sequences, more than 70% seen once. Unsorted bulk tissue of about 20-32 mg yielded co-extracted RNA and DNA. The source material was liver tumor tissue from sampling region 2. Subset given: tumor region T2, inferior pole. These receptors were obtained from a woman aged 30 to 39 with primary liver carcinoma and hepatitis B virus infection.

This clonotype has ten or more counts. This may come from a read error, since a much larger clone is one base off. The CDR3 does not close with the conserved phenylalanine or tryptophan, likely indicating a read error. The chain couples TRBV7-9 to TRBJ1-6; D might be TRBD1 (5 bases). Germline V gene sequence: CDR1 SEHNR, CDR2 FQNEAQ (reference sequence). The CDR3 is 15 amino acids. Trimming shortened V by 5 bases and J by 0 bases, and 8 bases separated the two germline ends. This CDR3 is CASSPGGSYNSPLHL. The CDR3 DNA reads as TGTGCCAGCAGCCCGGGGGGCTCCTATAATTCACCCCTCCACTTG.

Regarding this clonotype: A much larger clone differs by one base, so this may be a read error. V usage is TRBV6-5 and J usage is TRBJ2-7; perhaps TRBD1 as D (6 bases). CDR3 length equals 15 residues. The germline V gene encodes CDR1 MNHEY and CDR2 SVGAGI. The CDR3 loop is CASNYKDSKSYKQYF. CDR3 DNA sequence: TGTGCCAGCAATTACAAGGACAGCAAGTCCTACAAGCAGTACTTC.

A note on this clonotype: Lacking the conserved final phenylalanine or tryptophan, this CDR3 likely reflects a read error. V usage is TRBV4-3 and J usage is TRBJ2-1; weak D call: TRBD2 (6 bases). The CDR3 covers 16 residues. From germline, CDR1 is LGHNA and CDR2 YSLEER. Here the CDR3 DNA reads TGCACCAGCAGCCAAGATGCGGGAAGCTCCTATAATGAGCAGTTCTCC. It encodes CTSSQDAGSSYNEQFS.

To note about this clonotype: Germline and junction disagree at one end, which may indicate a read error. The CDR3 DNA is TGTGCCAGCAGTTTAGCGACGGCCTCCTACGAGCAGAATTTC. Its protein product is CASSLATASYEQNF. The chain couples TRBV11-1 to TRBJ2-7, with D perhaps TRBD2 (5 bases). This CDR3 has 14 amino acids. Germline V lookup: CDR1 SGHAT, CDR2 FQDESV (reference sequence).

On this clonotype: The conserved closing phenylalanine or tryptophan is absent in this CDR3, likely reflecting a read error. The limits of the CDR3 on the DNA are not certain, so only TCRdb's listed CDR3 is given. The chain carries TRBV10-3 and TRBJ2-1; TRBD1 reflects the table's D call only, with no check against the DNA. The CDR3 length equals 14 residues, ends included. Germline V gives CDR1 ENHRY, CDR2 SYGVKD. CDR3 sequence: CAISPTATQDEQFL.